These 18 T cell receptor beta chains came from one sample sequenced in a study of OX40 agonist ivuxolimab in advanced cancers. The library was generated by the immunoSEQ multiplex PCR assay. TCRdb stores this immuneACCESS table with in-frame sequences only. Part of the clones is absent; in the studies checked, under half of the shortfall reflects unresolved V genes, and no reason is known for the rest. This sample gives tens of thousands of clones in total; about 82% of them show up just once. In total, the top ten clones hold 21% of the sample. The sequences come from CD4+ or CD8+ T cells sorted from blood, collected in a trial of the OX40 agonist ivuxolimab. The origin of the receptors is an adult with an advanced solid tumor such as melanoma, head and neck, liver or kidney cancer.

Comments on this clone: This sequence is one base from a far larger clone and is likely a read error. The CDR3 DNA is TGCGCCAGCACCTTGCGGGCAGAGCTCTTCTATGGCTACACCTTC. Its translation: CASTLRAELFYGYTF. The chain carries TRBV5-1 and TRBJ1-2, with unresolved D. CDR1 and CDR2 from the germline V gene are SGHRS and YFSETQ. The CDR3 spans 15 residues.

V gene TRBV28 combines with J gene TRBJ2-4; maybe TRBD1 (5 bases). This CDR3 region has 12 residues. The germline V and J ends were trimmed by 1 base and 8 bases, with 6 bases remaining between them. Germline V gene data show CDR1 as MDHEN and CDR2 as SYDVKM. The CDR3 spells CASSLSRDIQYF. DNA of the CDR3: TGTGCCAGCAGTTTATCCAGGGACATTCAGTACTTC.

V gene TRBV7-9 combines with J gene TRBJ2-7, with 8 bases that match TRBD1. With 5 bases clipped from V and 4 bases from J, the junction kept 10 bases outside the gene matches. The length of the CDR3 is 15 residues. Germline assignment: CDR1 SEHNR and CDR2 FQNEAQ (reference sequence). The CDR3 loop is CASSPPQGAGYEQYF. The CDR3 DNA reads TGTGCCAGCAGCCCACCCCAGGGGGCTGGGTACGAGCAGTACTTC.

The chain has TRBV10-2 and TRBJ2-5, with TRBD2 matching over 8 bases. This CDR3 is 16 amino acids long. Germline V gene lookup returns CDR1 WSHSY and CDR2 SAAADI. V lost 6 bases, J lost 4 bases, and 13 bases stayed unmatched. This CDR3 reads CASRTLNGRVGETQYF. The CDR3 DNA reads as TGCGCCAGCAGAACGTTGAACGGGAGGGTTGGAGAGACCCAGTACTTC.

The chain recombines TRBV7-2 with TRBJ1-1; D uncertain. The CDR3 is 15 amino acids. CDR1 and CDR2 (germline): SGHTA, FQGNSA. Trimming took off 3 bases at V and 1 base at J, with 12 bases between the two ends. CDR3 in DNA: TGTGCCAGCAGCTTCATGTTAGGGAGGAACACTGAAGCTTTCTTT. Its protein product is CASSFMLGRNTEAFF. Combining the CDR3 with reference TRBV7-2 and TRBJ1-1 gives the whole variable domain GAGVSQSPSNKVTEKGKDVELRCDPISGHTALYWYRQSLGQGLEFLIYFQGNSAPDKSGLPSDRFSAERTGGSVSTLTIQRTQQEDSAVYLCASSFMLGRNTEAFFGQGTRLTVV.

This chain links TRBV4-3 with TRBJ1-6; D gene ambiguous. Germline loops: CDR1 LGHNA, CDR2 YSLEER. CDR3 length: 13 amino acids. V was shortened by 5 bases and J by 10 bases, with 12 bases between the two germline ends. The CDR3 DNA reads TGCGCCAGCAGCAAAGGAGGGAGATCACCCCTCCACTTT. Its protein is CASSKGGRSPLHF.

The genes are TRBV28 and TRBJ2-1; 7 bases match TRBD1. This CDR3 has 13 residues. Germline V lookup: CDR1 MDHEN, CDR2 SYDVKM. Germline trimming cut 3 bases from V and 6 bases from J; bases unmatched to any gene: 2. The CDR3 reads CASSFYRGNEQFF. In DNA, the CDR3 is TGTGCCAGCAGTTTCTACAGGGGCAATGAGCAGTTCTTC.

The chain combines TRBV10-2 with TRBJ2-7; D is perhaps TRBD2 (5 bases). The CDR3 length is 15 residues. CDR1 is WSHSY, CDR2 SAAADI, per germline. Trimming shortened V by 2 bases and J by 0 bases, and 11 bases separated the two germline ends. The CDR3 region has the DNA TGCGCCAGCAGTGAGATCGGAGGCCGCTCCTACGAGCAGTACTTC. It codes for CASSEIGGRSYEQYF.

CDR3 nucleotides: TGTGCCAGCAGCTTACTCGGCAGCTCCTACAATGAGCAGTTCTTC. This gives the protein CASSLLGSSYNEQFF. The chain combines TRBV11-2 with TRBJ2-1; unclear D gene. This CDR3 spans 15 amino acids. V lost 2 bases to trimming and J lost 0 bases, with 8 bases between them. Germline CDR1 reads SGHAT; CDR2 reads FQNNGV. Supplemented by reference TRBV11-2 and TRBJ2-1, the full variable domain reads EAGVAQSPRYKIIEKRQSVAFWCNPISGHATLYWYQQILGQGPKLLIQFQNNGVVDDSQLPKDRFSAERLKGVDSTLKIQPAKLEDSAVYLCASSLLGSSYNEQFFGPGTRLTVL.

The rearrangement joins TRBV4-1 to TRBJ2-5; D unresolved. Per germline, CDR1 MGHRA and CDR2 YSYEKL. The CDR3 has 13 residues. V was cut by 2 bases and J by 4 bases, with 8 bases left in between. The CDR3 DNA sequence: TGCGCCAGCAGCCAACTTTTCGGAGAGACCCAGTACTTC. Protein sequence: CASSQLFGETQYF.

The chain combines TRBV19 with TRBJ2-1, with 7 bases lining up with TRBD2. The V gene's germline CDR1 is LNHDA and CDR2 SQIVND (reference sequence). This CDR3 is 15 amino acids long. The V gene end was trimmed by 1 base and the J gene end by 4 bases; junction bases not matched to a gene: 4. DNA of the CDR3: TGTGCCAGTAGTATAGCGGGAGGAGTATACAATGAGCAGTTCTTC. It yields the protein CASSIAGGVYNEQFF.

The chain has TRBV4-1 and TRBJ2-1, with D possibly being TRBD2 (6 bases). Germline CDR1 reads MGHRA; CDR2 reads YSYEKL. V lost 0 bases and J lost 3, with 12 bases in between. There are 16 residues in the CDR3. CDR3: CASSQERETYYNEQFF. CDR3 sequence (DNA): TGCGCCAGCAGCCAAGAACGGGAGACGTACTACAATGAGCAGTTCTTC.

The chain employs TRBV28 and TRBJ2-3; 10 bases map to TRBD2. From germline, CDR1 is MDHEN and CDR2 SYDVKM. Germline trimming cut 4 bases from V and 1 base from J; bases unmatched to any gene: 2. This CDR3 spans 15 amino acids. This CDR3 is CASSYGTSGTDTQYF. CDR3 bases: TGTGCCAGCAGTTACGGGACTAGCGGCACAGATACGCAGTATTTT.

This clone has just a few counts. The chain combines TRBV20-1 with TRBJ1-2; D unclear. Germline lookup yields CDR1 DFQATT and CDR2 SNEGSKA (reference sequence). Between the trimmed V and J ends, which lost 6 bases and 2 bases, there was a span of 7 bases. This CDR3 has 11 residues. The CDR3 region has the DNA TGCAGTGCCCAGGAGAACTATGGCTACACCTTC. Residues: CSAQENYGYTF.

This chain links TRBV19 with TRBJ2-1; 10 positions match TRBD2. V lost 8 bases and J lost 9; bases outside the gene matches: 10. Germline loops: CDR1 LNHDA, CDR2 SQIVND (reference sequence). This CDR3 contains 14 residues. The CDR3 bases are TGTGCCAGTGCCGGGACTAGCGAGTTCACTGAGCAGTTCTTC. This sequence encodes CASAGTSEFTEQFF. Full variable domain (remainder filled in from reference TRBV19 and TRBJ2-1): DGGITQSPKYLFRKEGQNVTLSCEQNLNHDAMYWYRQDPGQGLRLIYYSQIVNDFQKGDIAEGYSVSREKKESFPLTVTSAQKNPTAFYLCASAGTSEFTEQFFGPGTRLTVL.

This sequence joins TRBV10-3 and TRBJ1-5; 7 nucleotides align to TRBD1. This CDR3 has 15 residues. Germline V gene data show CDR1 as ENHRY and CDR2 as SYGVKD. V lost 10 bases to trimming and J lost 6 bases; unmatched junction nucleotides: 15. CDR3 nucleotides: TGTGCCAACTCGCAAACAGGGGACCGGGGTCAGCCCCAGCATTTT. It translates to CANSQTGDRGQPQHF.

This clone came up once. This same CDR3 is encoded by further DNA sequences in the sample. The gene calls are TRBV11-2 and TRBJ1-3, with D uncertain. V was trimmed by 4 bases and J by 0 bases, leaving 7 bases between them. The CDR3 spans 14 residues. Looked up from germline, CDR1 is SGHAT and CDR2 is FQNNGV. Here the CDR3 reads CASSSRSSGNTIYF. DNA of the CDR3: TGTGCCAGCAGCTCTCGGAGCTCTGGAAACACCATATATTTT.

The rearrangement links TRBV5-4 to TRBJ2-7, with D unresolved. Trimming removed 4 bases from V and 1 base from J, with 12 bases in between. CDR1 and CDR2 from the germline V gene are SGHNT and YYREEE (reference sequence). The CDR3 contains 14 residues. CDR3 residues: CASSQELRSYEQYF. The CDR3 DNA is TGTGCCAGCAGCCAAGAGCTGAGGTCCTACGAGCAGTACTTC.